The 21 T cell receptor beta chains presented below share a single source sample, sequenced in a study of T-cell memory formation after mild COVID-19. TCRdb reprocessed the 5' RACE reads via MiXCR and lists one record per CDR3 protein. The top ten hold 21% of the sample, which has around 310,000 distinct CDR3 sequences, approximately 22% seen once. Sequenced sample: PBMCs or a T cell subset sorted from them (not recorded which). The receptor set was obtained from a young man who had mild COVID-19 (a few samples of this study predate the infection). Cell type and time point are not known.

The rearrangement links TRBV4-3 to TRBJ1-2, with TRBD1 as a possible D gene (6 bases). Trimming shortened V by 2 bases and J by 7 bases, and 8 bases separated the two germline ends. Germline-derived CDR1 and CDR2 are LGHNA and YSLEER. This CDR3 spans 12 amino acids. CDR3 nucleotides: TGCGCCAGCAGCCAAAGGGGGGCTGGCTACACCTTC. Encoded protein: CASSQRGAGYTF.

This clonotype has only a few counts. The chain couples TRBV19 to TRBJ1-6, with 7 positions matching TRBD1. The CDR3 sequence is 16 residues long. J gave up 10 bases and V 5 bases, and 14 bases lay outside the gene matches. Per germline, CDR1 LNHDA and CDR2 SQIVND (reference sequence). This CDR3 reads CASSGRDSGRLSPLHF. CDR3 DNA sequence: TGTGCCAGTAGTGGACGGGACAGCGGGCGACTGTCACCCCTCCACTTT. Full variable domain (missing parts from reference TRBV19 and TRBJ1-6): DGGITQSPKYLFRKEGQNVTLSCEQNLNHDAMYWYRQDPGQGLRLIYYSQIVNDFQKGDIAEGYSVSREKKESFPLTVTSAQKNPTAFYLCASSGRDSGRLSPLHFGNGTRLTVT.

The chain couples TRBV24-1 to TRBJ2-7; TRBD1 is a possible D gene (6 bases). V lost 7 bases and J 1 base, leaving 19 bases between the germline ends. Looked up from germline, CDR1 is KGHDR and CDR2 is SFDVKD. CDR3 length: 16 residues. As DNA, the CDR3 is TGTGCCACCAGAAGCCCCGGACAGCCTCCTTCCTACGAGCAGTACTTC. This gives the protein CATRSPGQPPSYEQYF.

The rearrangement joins TRBV6-4 to TRBJ2-2, with D unresolved. Trimming removed 3 bases at V and 5 bases at J, with 13 bases between. The germline gives CDR1 MRHNA, CDR2 SNTAGT. The CDR3 spans 15 residues. The CDR3 sequence is CASSENEGRTGELFF. CDR3 nucleotides: TGTGCCAGCAGTGAGAATGAAGGGCGAACCGGGGAGCTGTTTTTT.

The chain employs TRBV12-3 or TRBV12-4 and TRBJ2-3, with TRBD2 matching over 8 bases. V dropped 4 bases and J dropped 6; count of bases not matched to a gene: 9. This CDR3 spans 15 amino acids. CDR3 nucleotides: TGTGCCAGCAGTTCCCGGGGGGGTGGACTGGATACGCAGTATTTT. Translating it yields CASSSRGGGLDTQYF.

The chain couples TRBV4-2 to TRBJ2-5, with D possibly matching TRBD2 (5 bases). Germline CDR1 is LGHNA and CDR2 is YNFKEQ. V was shortened by 3 bases and J by 7 bases, with 18 bases between the two germline ends. The CDR3 extends over 15 amino acids. As DNA, the CDR3 is TGTGCCAGCAGCCATCTCGGACTCCCCCGAGGGACCCAGTACTTC. This encodes CASSHLGLPRGTQYF.

The rearrangement uses TRBV27 and TRBJ1-4, with 10 bases matching TRBD1. The junction had 13 bases not matched to a gene; V was cut back by 6 bases and J by 6 bases. The CDR3 has 17 residues. Germline V CDR1 and CDR2: MNHEY, SMNVEV (reference sequence). For the CDR3, the DNA is TGTGCCAGCAGCGCGGGAGTAAGGGACAGGGGATATGAAAAACTGTTTTTT. Residues: CASSAGVRDRGYEKLFF. Full variable domain (missing parts from reference TRBV27 and TRBJ1-4): EAQVTQNPRYLITVTGKKLTVTCSQNMNHEYMSWYRQDPGLGLRQIYYSMNVEVTDKGDVPEGYKVSRKEKRNFPLILESPSPNQTSLYFCASSAGVRDRGYEKLFFGSGTQLSVL.

CDR3 bases: TGCGCCAGCAGCTTTAGGACTAGCACAGATACGCAGTATTTT. Translated, it gives CASSFRTSTDTQYF. This rearrangement joins TRBV5-1 to TRBJ2-3, with D perhaps TRBD2 (5 bases). The CDR3 has 14 residues. V was clipped by 2 bases and J by 0 bases, with 7 bases between them. Per the germline V gene, CDR1 is SGHRS and CDR2 is YFSETQ.

This clonotype was recorded a few times. V and J are TRBV7-9 and TRBJ1-2; D is undetermined. The CDR3 has 12 amino acids. Per germline, CDR1 SEHNR and CDR2 FQNEAQ (reference sequence). Deletions cut 0 bases from V and 7 bases from J, with 6 bases between. CDR3 nucleotides: TGTGCCAGCAGCTTAGCGGTTGGTGGCTACACCTTC. Translating gives CASSLAVGGYTF.

This clonotype was seen repeatedly, ten times or more. The chain has TRBV5-1 and TRBJ2-7; D remains unclear. The CDR3 has 13 amino acids. V dropped 1 base and J dropped 1 base, with 6 bases sitting between them. Germline V gene data show CDR1 as SGHRS and CDR2 as YFSETQ. CDR3 amino acids: CASSLTLSYEQYF. DNA of the CDR3: TGCGCCAGCAGCTTGACATTGTCCTACGAGCAGTACTTC.

The V gene is TRBV15, the J gene TRBJ2-1; 8 bases map to TRBD2. In germline, CDR1 is LNHNV, CDR2 YYDKDF (reference sequence). The CDR3 is 16 amino acids. V gave up 0 bases and J gave up 5 bases; unmatched junction bases: 6. The CDR3 DNA sequence: TGTGCCACCAGCAGAGATTACGGACTAGCAAACAATGAGCAGTTCTTC. As protein: CATSRDYGLANNEQFF.

V and J are TRBV6-2 or TRBV6-3 and TRBJ1-6; D not certain. The CDR3 spans 15 residues. The germline V gene encodes CDR1 MNHEY and CDR2 SVGEGT. The ends were cut back, 3 bases at V and 9 bases at J, with 15 bases in the middle. The CDR3 DNA reads TGTGCCAGCAGTTATGGAGGAGGTGGTATTTCACCCCTCCACTTT. Translated, it gives CASSYGGGGISPLHF.

There are a few counts of this clonotype. The genes are TRBV2 and TRBJ1-4, with D uncertain. Trimming left V 1 base short and J 3 bases short, with 6 bases between. Germline loops: CDR1 SNHLY, CDR2 FYNNEI. The CDR3 is 14 amino acids. The CDR3 nucleotides read TGTGCCAGCAGTGAAGGGGAATCTAATGAAAAACTGTTTTTT. Translation: CASSEGESNEKLFF.

This chain joins TRBV6-5 and TRBJ2-7; D may be TRBD2 (6 bases). Trimming pared 0 bases from V and 3 bases from J, leaving 15 bases between. The germline gives CDR1 MNHEY, CDR2 SVGAGI. CDR3 length: 16 residues. The CDR3 DNA reads TGTGCCAGCAGTTACTCGCACCCTCGGGGGTTCTACGAGCAGTACTTC. It is translated as CASSYSHPRGFYEQYF.

The V and J genes are TRBV19 and TRBJ2-2, with 10 bases lining up with TRBD2. Trimming took 6 bases from V and 6 from J; bases not matched to a gene: 7. CDR3 length: 15 residues. The germline CDR1 and CDR2 sequences are LNHDA and SQIVND (reference sequence). In nucleotides, the CDR3 is TGTGCCAGTAGCATGAGCGGGGGGGCACCCGGGGAGCTGTTTTTT. Its translation: CASSMSGGAPGELFF.

The V gene is TRBV3-1, the J gene TRBJ2-3; 8 bases agree with TRBD1. Germline CDR1 and CDR2: LGHDT and YNNKEL (reference sequence). V dropped 1 base and J dropped 4; count of bases not matched to a gene: 7. This CDR3 region has 16 residues. The DNA of the CDR3 is TGTGCCAGCAGCCAAGTAAACGGACAGGGCCCAGATACGCAGTATTTT. This codes for CASSQVNGQGPDTQYF.

This rearrangement joins TRBV6-2 or TRBV6-3 to TRBJ2-7; TRBD1 matches at 8 bases. Per germline, CDR1 MNHEY and CDR2 SVGEGT. The CDR3 extends over 14 amino acids. The J segment lost 3 bases and the V segment lost 7 bases, leaving 8 bases of the junction unmatched. This CDR3 is CASTAGTGLYEQYF. The CDR3 region has the DNA TGTGCCAGCACCGCCGGGACAGGACTCTACGAGCAGTACTTC.

This clonotype was seen only a few times. This chain uses TRBV7-3 with TRBJ1-1; TRBD1 matches 7 bases. V lost 5 bases and J lost 4; bases outside the gene matches: 7. In germline, CDR1 is SGHTA, CDR2 FQGTGA. The CDR3 is 14 residues long. The CDR3: CASSPGGRPTEAFF. CDR3 coding DNA: TGTGCCAGCAGCCCAGGGGGGAGGCCCACTGAAGCTTTCTTT.

This clonotype was counted a few times. The chain has TRBV10-3 and TRBJ2-5; tentative D call: TRBD1 (6 bases). Germline CDR1 is ENHRY and CDR2 is SYGVKD. The CDR3 contains 16 residues. Trimming cost V 0 bases and J 1 base, with 12 bases left between them. The CDR3 loop reads CAISESTGMGQETQYF. CDR3 DNA: TGTGCCATCAGTGAGTCTACAGGGATGGGCCAAGAGACCCAGTACTTC.

CDR3 nucleotide sequence: TGTGCCAGCAGTTTAATAAGTGGGACAGGGTTAATTCCGACCCAGTACTTC. Its translation: CASSLISGTGLIPTQYF. This chain connects TRBV28 to TRBJ2-5; 9 bases match TRBD1. V lost 2 bases and J lost 7; bases outside the gene matches: 14. The CDR3 consists of 17 residues. Germline-derived CDR1 and CDR2 are MDHEN and SYDVKM.

This clonotype was observed a few times. V usage is TRBV2 and J usage is TRBJ1-5; D gene ambiguous. The CDR3 is made up of 17 amino acids. Germline assignment: CDR1 SNHLY and CDR2 FYNNEI. V gave up 6 bases and J gave up 3 bases, with 21 bases separating them. The CDR3 coding sequence is TGTGCCAGCAGACTCCTCGATGGGAACAGCTTCAATCAGCCCCAGCATTTT. This codes for CASRLLDGNSFNQPQHF.